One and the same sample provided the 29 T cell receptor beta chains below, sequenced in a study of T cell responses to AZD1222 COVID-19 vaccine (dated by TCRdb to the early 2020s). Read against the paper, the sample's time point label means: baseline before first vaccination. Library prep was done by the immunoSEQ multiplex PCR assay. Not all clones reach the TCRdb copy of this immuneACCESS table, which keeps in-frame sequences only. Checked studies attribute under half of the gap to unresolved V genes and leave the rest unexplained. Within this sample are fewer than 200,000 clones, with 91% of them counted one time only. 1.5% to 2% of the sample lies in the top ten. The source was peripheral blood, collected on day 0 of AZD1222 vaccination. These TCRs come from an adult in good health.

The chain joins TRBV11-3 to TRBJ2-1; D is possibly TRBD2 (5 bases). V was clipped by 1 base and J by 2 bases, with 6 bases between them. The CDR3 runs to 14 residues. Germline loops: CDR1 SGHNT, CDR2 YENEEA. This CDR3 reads CASSLGGAYNEQFF. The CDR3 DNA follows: TGTGCCAGCAGCTTAGGGGGAGCCTACAATGAGCAGTTCTTC.

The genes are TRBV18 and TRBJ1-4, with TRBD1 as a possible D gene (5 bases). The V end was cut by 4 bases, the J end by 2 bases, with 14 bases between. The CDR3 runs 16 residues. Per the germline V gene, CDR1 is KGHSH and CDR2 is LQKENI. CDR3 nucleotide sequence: TGTGCCAGCTCACGAGGTTCCTCAGGGACTAATGAAAAACTGTTTTTT. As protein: CASSRGSSGTNEKLFF.

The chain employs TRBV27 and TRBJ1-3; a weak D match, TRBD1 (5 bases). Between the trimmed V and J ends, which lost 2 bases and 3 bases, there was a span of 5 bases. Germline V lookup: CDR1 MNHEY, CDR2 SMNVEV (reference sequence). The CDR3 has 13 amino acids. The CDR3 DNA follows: TGTGCCAGCAGTTTACAGGGTGGAAACACCATATATTTT. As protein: CASSLQGGNTIYF.

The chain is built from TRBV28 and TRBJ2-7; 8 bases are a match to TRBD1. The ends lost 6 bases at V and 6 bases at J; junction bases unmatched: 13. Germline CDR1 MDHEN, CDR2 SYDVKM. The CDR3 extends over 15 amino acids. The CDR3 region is CASRPPLGQGGEQYF. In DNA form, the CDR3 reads TGTGCCAGCAGACCCCCTCTAGGACAGGGTGGCGAGCAGTACTTC.

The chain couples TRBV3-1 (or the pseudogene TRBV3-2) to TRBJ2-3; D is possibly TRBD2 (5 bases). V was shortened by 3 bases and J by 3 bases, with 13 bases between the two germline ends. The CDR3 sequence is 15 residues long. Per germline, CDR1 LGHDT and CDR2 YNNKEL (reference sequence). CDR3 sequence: CASSHAVTSTDTQYF. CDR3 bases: TGTGCCAGCAGCCACGCTGTAACTAGTACAGATACGCAGTATTTT.

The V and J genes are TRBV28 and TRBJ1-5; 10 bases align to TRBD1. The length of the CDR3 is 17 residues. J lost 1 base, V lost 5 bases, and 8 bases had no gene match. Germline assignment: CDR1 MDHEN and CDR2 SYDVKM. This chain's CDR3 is CASSPPGQGHSNQPQHF. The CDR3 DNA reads TGTGCCAGCAGTCCTCCGGGACAGGGGCACAGCAATCAGCCCCAGCATTTT.

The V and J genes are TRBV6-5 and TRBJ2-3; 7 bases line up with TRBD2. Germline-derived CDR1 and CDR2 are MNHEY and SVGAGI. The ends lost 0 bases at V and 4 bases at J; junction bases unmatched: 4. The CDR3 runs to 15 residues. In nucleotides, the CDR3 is TGTGCCAGCAGTTACTCTACTAGCGTCGCAGATACGCAGTATTTT. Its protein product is CASSYSTSVADTQYF.

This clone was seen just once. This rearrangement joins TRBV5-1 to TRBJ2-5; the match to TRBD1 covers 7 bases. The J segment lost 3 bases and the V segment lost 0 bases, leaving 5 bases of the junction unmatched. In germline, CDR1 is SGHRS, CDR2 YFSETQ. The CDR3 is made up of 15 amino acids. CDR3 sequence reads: CASSLGDREEETQYF. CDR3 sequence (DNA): TGCGCCAGCAGCTTGGGTGACAGGGAAGAAGAGACCCAGTACTTC.

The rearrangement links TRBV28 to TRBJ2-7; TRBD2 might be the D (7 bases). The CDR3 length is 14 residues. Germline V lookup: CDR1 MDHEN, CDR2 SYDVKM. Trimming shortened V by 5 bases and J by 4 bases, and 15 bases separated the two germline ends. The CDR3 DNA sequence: TGTGCCAGCAGTGTACCCGAGGGGGGGTACGAGCAGTACTTC. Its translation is CASSVPEGGYEQYF.

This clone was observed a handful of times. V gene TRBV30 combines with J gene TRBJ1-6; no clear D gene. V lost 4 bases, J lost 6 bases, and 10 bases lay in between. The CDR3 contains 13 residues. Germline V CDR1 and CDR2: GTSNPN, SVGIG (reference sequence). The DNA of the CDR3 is TGTGCCTGGAAAACGGGGTTTAATTCACCCCTCCACTTT. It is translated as CAWKTGFNSPLHF. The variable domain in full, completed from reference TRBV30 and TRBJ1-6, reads SQTIHQWPATLVQPVGSPLSLECTVEGTSNPNLYWYRQAAGRGLQLLFYSVGIGQISSEVPQNLSASRPQDRQFILSSKKLLLSDSGFYLCAWKTGFNSPLHFGNGTRLTVT.

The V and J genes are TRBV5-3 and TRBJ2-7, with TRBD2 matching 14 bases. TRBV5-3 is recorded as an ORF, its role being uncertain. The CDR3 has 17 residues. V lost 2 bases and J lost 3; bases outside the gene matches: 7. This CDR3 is CARSFSHGTSGSYEQYF. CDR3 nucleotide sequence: TGTGCCAGAAGCTTCAGCCACGGGACTAGCGGGAGCTACGAGCAGTACTTC.

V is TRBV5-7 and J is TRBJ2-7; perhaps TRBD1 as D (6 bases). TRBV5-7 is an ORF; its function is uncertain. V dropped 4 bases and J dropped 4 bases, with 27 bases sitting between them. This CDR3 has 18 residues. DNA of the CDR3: TGTGCCAGCAGCCACATCGGACCCACGGACAGAAGATCATACGAGCAGTACTTC. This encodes CASSHIGPTDRRSYEQYF.

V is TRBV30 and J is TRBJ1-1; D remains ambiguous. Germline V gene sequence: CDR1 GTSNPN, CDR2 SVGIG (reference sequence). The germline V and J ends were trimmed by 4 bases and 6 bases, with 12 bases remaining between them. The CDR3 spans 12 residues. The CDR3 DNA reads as TGTGCCTGGATACAGTTTAGGGCTGAAGCTTTCTTT. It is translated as CAWIQFRAEAFF.

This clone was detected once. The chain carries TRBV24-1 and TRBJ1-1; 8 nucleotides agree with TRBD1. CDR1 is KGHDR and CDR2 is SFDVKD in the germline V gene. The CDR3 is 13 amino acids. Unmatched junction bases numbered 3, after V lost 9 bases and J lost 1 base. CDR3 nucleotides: TGTGCCACCGGTGGACAGGGGAACACTGAAGCTTTCTTT. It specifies CATGGQGNTEAFF.

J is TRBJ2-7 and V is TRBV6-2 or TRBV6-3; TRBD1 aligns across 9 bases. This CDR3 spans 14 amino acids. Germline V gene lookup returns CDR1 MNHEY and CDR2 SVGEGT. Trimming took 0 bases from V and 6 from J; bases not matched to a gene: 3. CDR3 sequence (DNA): TGTGCCAGCAGTTACTCGGGACAGGGTACCGAGCAGTACTTC. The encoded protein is CASSYSGQGTEQYF.

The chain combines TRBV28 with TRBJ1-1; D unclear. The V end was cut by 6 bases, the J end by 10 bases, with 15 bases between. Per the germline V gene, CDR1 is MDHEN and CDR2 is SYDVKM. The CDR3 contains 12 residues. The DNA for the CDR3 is TGTGCCAGCAGAAAGGGAAACCGCCGAGCTTTCTTT. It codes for CASRKGNRRAFF. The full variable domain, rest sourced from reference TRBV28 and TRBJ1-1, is DVKVTQSSRYLVKRTGEKVFLECVQDMDHENMFWYRQDPGLGLRLIYFSYDVKMKEKGDIPEGYSVSREKKERFSLILESASTNQTSMYLCASRKGNRRAFFGQGTRLTVV.

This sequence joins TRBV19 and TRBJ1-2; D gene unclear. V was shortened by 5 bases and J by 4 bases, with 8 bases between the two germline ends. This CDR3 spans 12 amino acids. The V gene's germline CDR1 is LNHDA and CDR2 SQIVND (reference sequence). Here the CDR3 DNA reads TGTGCCAGTAGTGCTTGGATCTATGGCTACACCTTC. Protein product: CASSAWIYGYTF.

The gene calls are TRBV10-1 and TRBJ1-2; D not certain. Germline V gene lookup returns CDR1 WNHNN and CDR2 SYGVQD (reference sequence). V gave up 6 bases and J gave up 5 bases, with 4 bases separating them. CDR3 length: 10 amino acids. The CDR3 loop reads CASSAYGYTF. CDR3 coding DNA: TGCGCCAGCAGCGCTTATGGCTACACCTTC.

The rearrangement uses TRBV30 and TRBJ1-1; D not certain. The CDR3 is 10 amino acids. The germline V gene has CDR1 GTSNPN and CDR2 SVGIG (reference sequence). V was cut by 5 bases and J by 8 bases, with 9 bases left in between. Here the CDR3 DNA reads TGTGCCTGGGGCAGCGGGGAAGCTTTCTTT. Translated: CAWGSGEAFF.

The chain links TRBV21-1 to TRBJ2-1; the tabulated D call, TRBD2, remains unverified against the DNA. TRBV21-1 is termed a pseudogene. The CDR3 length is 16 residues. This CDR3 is CASSIVKREPYNEQFF. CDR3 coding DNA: TGTGCCAGCAGCATTGTTAAGCGGGAGCCCTACAATGAGCAGTTCTTC.

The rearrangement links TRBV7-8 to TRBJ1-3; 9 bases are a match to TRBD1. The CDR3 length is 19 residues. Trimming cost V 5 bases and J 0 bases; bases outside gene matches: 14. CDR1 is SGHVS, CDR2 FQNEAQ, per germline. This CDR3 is CASSKRTGVGSFSGNTIYF. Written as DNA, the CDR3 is TGTGCCAGCAGCAAGAGGACAGGGGTAGGATCATTCTCTGGAAACACCATATATTTT.

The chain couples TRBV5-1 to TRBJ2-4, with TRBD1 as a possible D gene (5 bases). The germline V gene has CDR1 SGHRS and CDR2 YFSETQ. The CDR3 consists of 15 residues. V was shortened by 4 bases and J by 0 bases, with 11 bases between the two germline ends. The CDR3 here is CASSRTFLAKNIQYF. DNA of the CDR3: TGCGCCAGCAGCCGGACATTCCTAGCCAAAAACATTCAGTACTTC.

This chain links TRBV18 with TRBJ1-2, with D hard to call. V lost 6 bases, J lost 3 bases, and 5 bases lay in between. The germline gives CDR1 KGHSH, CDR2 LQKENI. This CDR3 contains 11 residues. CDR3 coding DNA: TGTGCCAGCTCCGGGGACTATGGCTACACCTTC. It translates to CASSGDYGYTF. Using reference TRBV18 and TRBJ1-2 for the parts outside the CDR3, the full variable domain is NAGVMQNPRHLVRRRGQEARLRCSPMKGHSHVYWYRQLPEEGLKFMVYLQKENIIDESGMPKERFSAEFPKEGPSILRIQQVVRGDSAAYFCASSGDYGYTFGSGTRLTVV.

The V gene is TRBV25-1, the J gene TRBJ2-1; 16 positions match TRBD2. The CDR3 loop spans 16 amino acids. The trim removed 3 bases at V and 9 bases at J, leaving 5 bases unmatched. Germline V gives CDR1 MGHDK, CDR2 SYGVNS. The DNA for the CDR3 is TGTGCCAGCAGTGACACGGGACTAGCGGGAGGGTCTGAGCAGTTCTTC. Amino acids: CASSDTGLAGGSEQFF. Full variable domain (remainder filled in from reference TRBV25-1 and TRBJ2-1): EADIYQTPRYLVIGTGKKITLECSQTMGHDKMYWYQQDPGMELHLIHYSYGVNSTEKGDLSSESTVSRIRTEHFPLTLESARPSHTSQYLCASSDTGLAGGSEQFFGPGTRLTVL.

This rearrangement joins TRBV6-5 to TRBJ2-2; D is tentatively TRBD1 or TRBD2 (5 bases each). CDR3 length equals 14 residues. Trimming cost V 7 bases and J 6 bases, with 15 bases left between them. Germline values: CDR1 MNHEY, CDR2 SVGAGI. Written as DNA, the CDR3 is TGTGCCAGCATGAGGGGAAACGGGGCCGGGGAGCTGTTTTTT. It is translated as CASMRGNGAGELFF.

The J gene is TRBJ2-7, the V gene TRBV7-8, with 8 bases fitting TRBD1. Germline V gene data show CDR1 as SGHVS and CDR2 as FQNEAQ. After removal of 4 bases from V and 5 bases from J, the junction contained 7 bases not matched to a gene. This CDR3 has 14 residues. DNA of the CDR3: TGTGCCAGCAGCTGGACAGGGCTTGAGGACGAGCAGTACTTC. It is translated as CASSWTGLEDEQYF.

Here the CDR3 DNA reads TGTGCCAGCAGCCCGACGACGGGTTCCTACAATGAGCAGTTCTTC. It yields the protein CASSPTTGSYNEQFF. The chain recombines TRBV9 with TRBJ2-1; D is undetermined. V lost 4 bases, J lost 1 base, and 12 bases lay in between. The CDR3 has 15 residues. Germline loops: CDR1 SGDLS, CDR2 YYNGEE. The entire variable domain, with the rest obtained from reference TRBV9 and TRBJ2-1, is as follows: DSGVTQTPKHLITATGQRVTLRCSPRSGDLSVYWYQQSLDQGLQFLIQYYNGEERAKGNILERFSAQQFPDLHSELNLSSLELGDSALYFCASSPTTGSYNEQFFGPGTRLTVL.

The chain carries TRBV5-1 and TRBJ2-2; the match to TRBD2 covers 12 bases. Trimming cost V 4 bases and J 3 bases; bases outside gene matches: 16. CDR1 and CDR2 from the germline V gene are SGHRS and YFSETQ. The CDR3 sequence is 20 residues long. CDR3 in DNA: TGCGCCAGCAGCCTCACCGACCCGCTAGCGGGGGGGCCTGACACCGGGGAGCTGTTTTTT. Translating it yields CASSLTDPLAGGPDTGELFF.

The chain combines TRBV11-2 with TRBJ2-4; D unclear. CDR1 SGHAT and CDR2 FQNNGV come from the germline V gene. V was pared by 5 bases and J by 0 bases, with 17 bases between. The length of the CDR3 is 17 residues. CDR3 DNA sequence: TGTGCCAGCAGCCCTTCGGTGGTAGCCCTAGCCAAAAACATTCAGTACTTC. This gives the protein CASSPSVVALAKNIQYF.